This entry lists 10 T cell receptor beta chains sequenced from one sample in a study of a mutant IDH1 vaccine in newly diagnosed glioma. The assay was immunoSEQ multiplex PCR, and TCRdb's table has in-frame clones only and misses some. The sample lists about 59,000 clones; about nine tenths were seen once. The time point is: week 5, during vaccination. Topical imiquimod was applied with each vaccine dose, which held 300 ug of mutant IDH1 20-mer peptide. For these TCRs, the target antigens are not known. The sample in question was PBMCs, obtained from a glioma patient whose treatment included an IDH1 peptide vaccine. These receptors came from a woman between 35 and 50 years old with glioma.

This chain connects TRBV4-3 to TRBJ2-3; TRBD2 matches 7 bases. This CDR3 comprises 16 residues. In germline, CDR1 is LGHNA, CDR2 YSLEER. With 0 bases clipped from V and 0 bases from J, the junction kept 3 bases outside the gene matches. DNA of the CDR3: TGCGCCAGCAGCCAAGATCCCGGGGGGAGCACAGATACGCAGTATTTT. Translation gives CASSQDPGGSTDTQYF.

The chain combines TRBV29-1 with TRBJ1-5; no firm D call. Germline V gives CDR1 SQVTM, CDR2 ANQGSEA. V lost 4 bases and J 0 bases, leaving 13 bases between the germline ends. The CDR3 has 15 residues. CDR3 nucleotide sequence: TGCAGCGTTGTTGGGCAATCCTATAGCAATCAGCCCCAGCATTTT. Residues: CSVVGQSYSNQPQHF.

The table lists this clone with a count of one. This chain links TRBV2 with TRBJ1-5; 7 positions agree with TRBD1. In germline, CDR1 is SNHLY, CDR2 FYNNEI. The CDR3 spans 14 residues. V was pared by 11 bases and J by 3 bases, with 10 bases of the junction left unmatched. The CDR3 region is CASHEGADNQPQHF. For the CDR3, the DNA is TGTGCCTCTCACGAGGGGGCGGACAATCAGCCCCAGCATTTT.

This sequence joins TRBV2 and TRBJ2-2; 8 bases are shared with TRBD2. This CDR3 has 18 amino acids. V was pared by 2 bases and J by 2 bases, with 10 bases of the junction left unmatched. CDR1 is SNHLY and CDR2 is FYNNEI in the germline V gene. CDR3 nucleotide sequence: TGTGCCAGCAGTGAAAGAGGGCTAGCGGGCCTCAACACCGGGGAGCTGTTTTTT. Translation gives CASSERGLAGLNTGELFF. The full variable domain, in which reference TRBV2 and TRBJ2-2 provide the parts outside the CDR3, is EPEVTQTPSHQVTQMGQEVILRCVPISNHLYFYWYRQILGQKVEFLVSFYNNEISEKSEIFDDQFSVERPDGSNFTLKIRSTKLEDSAMYFCASSERGLAGLNTGELFFGEGSRLTVL.

This clone came up once. The genes are TRBV7-9 and TRBJ1-4; possibly TRBD1 for D (6 bases). V was pared by 4 bases and J by 4 bases, with 10 bases between. Looked up from germline, CDR1 is SEHNR and CDR2 is FQNEAQ (reference sequence). There are 14 residues in the CDR3. The CDR3 nucleotides read TGTGCCAGCAGCTCGGACAGACTTAATGAAAAACTGTTTTTT. It is translated as CASSSDRLNEKLFF.

The J gene is TRBJ1-2, the V gene TRBV7-2; possibly TRBD1 for D (5 bases). V was cut by 5 bases and J by 3 bases, with 10 bases left in between. Per germline, CDR1 SGHTA and CDR2 FQGNSA. CDR3 length: 13 residues. CDR3 nucleotides: TGTGCCAGCAGCCCGGGACGCCACTATGGCTACACCTTC. It yields the protein CASSPGRHYGYTF.

The V gene is TRBV6-1, the J gene TRBJ2-2, with D tentatively TRBD1 or TRBD2 (5 bases each). In germline, CDR1 is MNHNS, CDR2 SASEGT. CDR3 size: 14 residues. The ends were cut back, 7 bases at V and 1 base at J, with 10 bases in the middle. The CDR3 is CASTGQENTGELFF. The CDR3 DNA reads TGTGCCAGCACGGGGCAGGAGAACACCGGGGAGCTGTTTTTT.

This chain connects TRBV6-1 to TRBJ1-6, with D maybe TRBD1 (6 bases). The V and J ends lost 6 bases and 7 bases respectively, with 16 bases between them. The CDR3 runs to 15 residues. CDR1 is MNHNS, CDR2 SASEGT, per germline. The CDR3 sequence: CASSLLGDTNSPLHF. CDR3 coding DNA: TGTGCCAGCAGCCTGTTGGGGGACACCAATTCACCCCTCCACTTT.

The chain links TRBV5-1 to TRBJ1-4; D is undetermined. Germline values: CDR1 SGHRS, CDR2 YFSETQ. Trimming stripped 2 bases from V and 5 bases from J, with 13 bases between. The CDR3 runs to 15 residues. The DNA of the CDR3 is TGCGCCAGCAGCTTCGCCACTTTAGGGAATGAAAAACTGTTTTTT. Protein sequence: CASSFATLGNEKLFF.

This chain connects TRBV25-1 to TRBJ2-7; tentatively, D is TRBD2 (5 bases). V was clipped by 2 bases and J by 5 bases, with 10 bases between them. The germline V gene encodes CDR1 MGHDK and CDR2 SYGVNS. The CDR3 is 13 residues long. The CDR3 nucleotides read TGTGCCAGCAGTGAAAGGGAACTAGACGAGCAGTACTTC. Protein: CASSERELDEQYF.